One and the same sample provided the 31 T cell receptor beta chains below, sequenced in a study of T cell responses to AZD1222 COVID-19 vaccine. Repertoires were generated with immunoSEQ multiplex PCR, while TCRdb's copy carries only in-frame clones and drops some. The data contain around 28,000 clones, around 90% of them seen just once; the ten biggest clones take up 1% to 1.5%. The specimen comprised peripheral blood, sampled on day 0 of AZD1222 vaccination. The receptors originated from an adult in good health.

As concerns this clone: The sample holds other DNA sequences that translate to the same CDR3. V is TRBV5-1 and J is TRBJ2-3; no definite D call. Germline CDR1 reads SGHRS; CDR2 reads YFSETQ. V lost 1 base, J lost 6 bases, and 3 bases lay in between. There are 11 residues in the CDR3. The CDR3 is CASSLSDTQYF. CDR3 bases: TGCGCCAGCAGCTTGTCGGATACGCAGTATTTT.

CDR3: CASSYGPGDNQPQHF. In nucleotides, the CDR3 is TGTGCCAGCAGTTATGGGCCAGGGGACAATCAGCCCCAGCATTTT. The genes are TRBV6-6 and TRBJ1-5; tentatively, D is TRBD1 (6 bases). The CDR3 is 15 amino acids. The V end was cut by 3 bases, the J end by 3 bases, with 12 bases between. Germline assignment: CDR1 MNHNY and CDR2 SVGAGI (reference sequence).

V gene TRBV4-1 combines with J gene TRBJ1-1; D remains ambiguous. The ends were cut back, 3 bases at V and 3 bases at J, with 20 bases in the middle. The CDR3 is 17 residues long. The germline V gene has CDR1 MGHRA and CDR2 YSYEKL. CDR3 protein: CASSHPPAEDPYTEAFF. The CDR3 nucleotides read TGCGCCAGCAGCCACCCCCCCGCGGAGGATCCCTACACTGAAGCTTTCTTT.

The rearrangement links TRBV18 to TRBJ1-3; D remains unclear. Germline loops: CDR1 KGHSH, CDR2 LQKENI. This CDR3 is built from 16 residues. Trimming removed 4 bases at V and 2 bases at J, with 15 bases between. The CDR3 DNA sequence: TGTGCCAGCTCACTACGGACCGACGAGACTGGAAACACCATATATTTT. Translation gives CASSLRTDETGNTIYF.

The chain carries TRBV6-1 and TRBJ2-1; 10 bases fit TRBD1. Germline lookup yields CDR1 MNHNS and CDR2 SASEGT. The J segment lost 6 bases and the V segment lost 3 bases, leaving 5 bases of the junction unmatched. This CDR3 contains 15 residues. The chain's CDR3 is CASSDRQGASNEQFF. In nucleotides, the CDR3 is TGTGCCAGCAGTGATAGACAGGGGGCTAGCAATGAGCAGTTCTTC.

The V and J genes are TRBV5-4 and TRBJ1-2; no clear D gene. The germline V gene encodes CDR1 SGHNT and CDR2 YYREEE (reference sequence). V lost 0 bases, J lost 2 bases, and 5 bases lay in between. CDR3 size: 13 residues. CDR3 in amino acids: CASSLVSNYGYTF. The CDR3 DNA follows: TGTGCCAGCAGCTTGGTGAGCAACTATGGCTACACCTTC.

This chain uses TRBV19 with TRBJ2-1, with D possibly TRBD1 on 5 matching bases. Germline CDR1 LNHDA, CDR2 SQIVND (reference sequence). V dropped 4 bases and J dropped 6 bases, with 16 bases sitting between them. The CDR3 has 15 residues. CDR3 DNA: TGTGCCAGTAGTAATCGGCAGGGCGAAGGCAATGAGCAGTTCTTC. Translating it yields CASSNRQGEGNEQFF.

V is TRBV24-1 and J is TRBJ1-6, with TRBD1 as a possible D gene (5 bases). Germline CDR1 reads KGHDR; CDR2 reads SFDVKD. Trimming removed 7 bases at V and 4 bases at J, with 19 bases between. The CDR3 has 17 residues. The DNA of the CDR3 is TGTGCCACCAGCGGGGCGAAATCGGTTATATATAATTCACCCCTCCACTTT. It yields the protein CATSGAKSVIYNSPLHF.

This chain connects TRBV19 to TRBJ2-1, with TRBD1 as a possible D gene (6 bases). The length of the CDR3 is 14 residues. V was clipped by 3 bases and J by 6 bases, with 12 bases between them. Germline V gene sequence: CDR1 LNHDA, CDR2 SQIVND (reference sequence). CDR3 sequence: CASSMTRGGNEQFF. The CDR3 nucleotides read TGTGCCAGTAGTATGACCAGGGGCGGCAATGAGCAGTTCTTC.

CDR3 sequence: CASSEGDGETQYF. The CDR3, as DNA: TGTGCCAGCAGTGAAGGGGATGGGGAGACCCAGTACTTC. V usage is TRBV6-4 and J usage is TRBJ2-5; D possibly corresponds to TRBD1 (5 bases). The germline V gene has CDR1 MRHNA and CDR2 SNTAGT. The CDR3 runs 13 residues. Trimming stripped 3 bases from V and 5 bases from J, with 10 bases between.

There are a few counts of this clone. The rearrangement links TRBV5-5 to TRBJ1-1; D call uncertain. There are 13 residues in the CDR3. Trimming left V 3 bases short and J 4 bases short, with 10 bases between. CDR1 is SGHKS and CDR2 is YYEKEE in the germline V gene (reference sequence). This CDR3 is CASSSGGFTEAFF. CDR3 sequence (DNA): TGTGCCAGCAGCTCGGGTGGCTTCACTGAAGCTTTCTTT.

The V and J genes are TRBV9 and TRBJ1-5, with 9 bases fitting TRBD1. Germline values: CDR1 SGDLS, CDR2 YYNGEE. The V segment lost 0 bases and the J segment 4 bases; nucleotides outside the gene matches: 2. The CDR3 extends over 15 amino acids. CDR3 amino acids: CASSVGQGENQPQHF. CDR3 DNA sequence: TGTGCCAGCAGCGTAGGACAGGGGGAGAATCAGCCCCAGCATTTT. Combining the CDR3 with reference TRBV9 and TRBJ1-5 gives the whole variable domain DSGVTQTPKHLITATGQRVTLRCSPRSGDLSVYWYQQSLDQGLQFLIQYYNGEERAKGNILERFSAQQFPDLHSELNLSSLELGDSALYFCASSVGQGENQPQHFGDGTRLSIL.

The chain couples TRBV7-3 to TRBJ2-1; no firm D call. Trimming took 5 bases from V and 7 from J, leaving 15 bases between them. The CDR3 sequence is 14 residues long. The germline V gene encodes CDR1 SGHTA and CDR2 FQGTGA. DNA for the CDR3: TGTGCCAGCAGCCCAGAGGCTCCTTGGAATGAGCAGTTCTTC. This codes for CASSPEAPWNEQFF.

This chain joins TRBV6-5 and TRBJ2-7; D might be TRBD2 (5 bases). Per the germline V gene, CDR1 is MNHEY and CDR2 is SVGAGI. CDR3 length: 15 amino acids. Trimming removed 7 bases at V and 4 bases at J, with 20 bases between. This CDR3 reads CASKEVGYLPYEQYF. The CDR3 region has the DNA TGTGCCAGCAAGGAGGTGGGTTACCTCCCTTACGAGCAGTACTTC.

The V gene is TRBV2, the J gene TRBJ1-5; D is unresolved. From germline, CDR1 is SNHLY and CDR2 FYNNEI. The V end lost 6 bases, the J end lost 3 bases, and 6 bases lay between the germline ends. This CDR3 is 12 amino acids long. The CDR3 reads CASRADNQPQHF. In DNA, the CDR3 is TGTGCCAGCAGGGCAGACAATCAGCCCCAGCATTTT. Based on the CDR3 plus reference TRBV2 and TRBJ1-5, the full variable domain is EPEVTQTPSHQVTQMGQEVILRCVPISNHLYFYWYRQILGQKVEFLVSFYNNEISEKSEIFDDQFSVERPDGSNFTLKIRSTKLEDSAMYFCASRADNQPQHFGDGTRLSIL.

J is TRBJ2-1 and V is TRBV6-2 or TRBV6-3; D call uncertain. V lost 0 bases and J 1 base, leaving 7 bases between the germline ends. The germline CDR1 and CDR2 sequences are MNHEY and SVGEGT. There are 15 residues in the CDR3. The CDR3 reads CASSYSGSSYNEQFF. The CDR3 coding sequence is TGTGCCAGCAGTTACTCGGGCAGTTCCTACAATGAGCAGTTCTTC.

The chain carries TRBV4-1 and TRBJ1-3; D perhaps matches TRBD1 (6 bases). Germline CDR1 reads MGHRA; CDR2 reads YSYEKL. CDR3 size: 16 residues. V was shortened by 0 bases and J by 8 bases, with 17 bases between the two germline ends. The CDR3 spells CASSQEGGGGSDTIYF. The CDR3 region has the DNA TGCGCCAGCAGCCAAGAGGGGGGCGGGGGTTCTGACACCATATATTTT.

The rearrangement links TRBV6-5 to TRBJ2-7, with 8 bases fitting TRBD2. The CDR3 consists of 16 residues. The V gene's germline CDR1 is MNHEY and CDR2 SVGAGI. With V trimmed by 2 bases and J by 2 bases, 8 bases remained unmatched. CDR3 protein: CASSYKPAGGAYEQYF. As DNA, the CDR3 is TGTGCCAGCAGTTACAAGCCTGCGGGAGGCGCCTACGAGCAGTACTTC.

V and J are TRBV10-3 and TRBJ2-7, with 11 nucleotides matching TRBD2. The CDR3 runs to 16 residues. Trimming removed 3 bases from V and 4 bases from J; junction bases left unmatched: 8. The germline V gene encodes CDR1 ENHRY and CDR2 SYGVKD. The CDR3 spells CAISDLTTSGAYEQYF. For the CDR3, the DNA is TGTGCCATCAGTGACCTTACGACTAGCGGGGCATACGAGCAGTACTTC.

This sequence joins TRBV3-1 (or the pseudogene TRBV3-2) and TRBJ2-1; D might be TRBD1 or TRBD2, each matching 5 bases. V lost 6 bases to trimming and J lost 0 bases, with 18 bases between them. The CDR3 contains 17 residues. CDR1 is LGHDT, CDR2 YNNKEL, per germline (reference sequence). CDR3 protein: CASRSPGRIYSYNEQFF. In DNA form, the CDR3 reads TGTGCCAGCAGATCCCCGGGGCGTATCTACTCCTACAATGAGCAGTTCTTC.

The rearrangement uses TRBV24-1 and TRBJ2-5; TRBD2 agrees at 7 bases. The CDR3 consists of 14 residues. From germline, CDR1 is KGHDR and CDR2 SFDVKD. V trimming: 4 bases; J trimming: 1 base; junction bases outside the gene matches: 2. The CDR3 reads CATSEASGQETQYF. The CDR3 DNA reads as TGTGCCACCAGTGAGGCTAGCGGCCAAGAGACCCAGTACTTC.

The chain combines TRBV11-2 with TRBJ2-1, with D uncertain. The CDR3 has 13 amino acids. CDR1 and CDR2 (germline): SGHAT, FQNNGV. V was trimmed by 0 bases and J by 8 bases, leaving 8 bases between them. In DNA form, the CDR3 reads TGTGCCAGCAGCTTAGATTATACCGATGAGCAGTTCTTC. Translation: CASSLDYTDEQFF.

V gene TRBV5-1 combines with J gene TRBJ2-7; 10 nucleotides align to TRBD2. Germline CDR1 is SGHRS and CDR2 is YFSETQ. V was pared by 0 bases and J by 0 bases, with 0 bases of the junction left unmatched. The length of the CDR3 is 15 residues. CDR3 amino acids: CASSLGTSGSYEQYF. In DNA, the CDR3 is TGCGCCAGCAGCTTGGGGACTAGCGGCTCCTACGAGCAGTACTTC.

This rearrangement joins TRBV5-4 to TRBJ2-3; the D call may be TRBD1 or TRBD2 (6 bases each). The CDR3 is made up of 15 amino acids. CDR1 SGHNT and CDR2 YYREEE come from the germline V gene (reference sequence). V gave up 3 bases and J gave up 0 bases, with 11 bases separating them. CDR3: CASSSRGGSTDTQYF. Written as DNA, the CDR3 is TGTGCCAGCAGCTCCCGAGGGGGGAGCACAGATACGCAGTATTTT.

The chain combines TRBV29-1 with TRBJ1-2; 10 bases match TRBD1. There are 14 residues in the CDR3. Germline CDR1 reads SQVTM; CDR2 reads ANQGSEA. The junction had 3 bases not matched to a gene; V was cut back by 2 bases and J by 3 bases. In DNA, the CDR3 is TGCAGCGTTGAACCGGGGACAGGGGACTATGGCTACACCTTC. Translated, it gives CSVEPGTGDYGYTF.

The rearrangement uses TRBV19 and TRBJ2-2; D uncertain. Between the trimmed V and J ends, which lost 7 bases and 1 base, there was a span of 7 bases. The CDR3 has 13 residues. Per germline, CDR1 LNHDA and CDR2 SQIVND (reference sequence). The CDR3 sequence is CASTRVNTGELFF. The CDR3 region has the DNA TGTGCCAGTACTCGAGTGAACACCGGGGAGCTGTTTTTT.

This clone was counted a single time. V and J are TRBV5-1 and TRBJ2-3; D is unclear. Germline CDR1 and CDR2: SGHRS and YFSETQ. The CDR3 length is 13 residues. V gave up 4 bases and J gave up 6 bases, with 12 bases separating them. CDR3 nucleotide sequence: TGCGCCAGCAGCCAACCTCAATGGGATACGCAGTATTTT. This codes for CASSQPQWDTQYF.

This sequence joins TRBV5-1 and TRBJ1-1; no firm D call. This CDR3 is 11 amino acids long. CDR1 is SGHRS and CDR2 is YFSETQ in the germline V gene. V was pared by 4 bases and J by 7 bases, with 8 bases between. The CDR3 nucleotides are TGCGCCAGCAGCGTGGACGGTGAAGCTTTCTTT. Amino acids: CASSVDGEAFF.

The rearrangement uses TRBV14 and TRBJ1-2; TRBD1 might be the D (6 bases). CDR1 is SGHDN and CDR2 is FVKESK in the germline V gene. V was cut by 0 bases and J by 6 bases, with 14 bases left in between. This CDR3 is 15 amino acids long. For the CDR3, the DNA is TGTGCCAGCAGCCAAGATATCGGGGGCTTGGATGGCTACACCTTC. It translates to CASSQDIGGLDGYTF.

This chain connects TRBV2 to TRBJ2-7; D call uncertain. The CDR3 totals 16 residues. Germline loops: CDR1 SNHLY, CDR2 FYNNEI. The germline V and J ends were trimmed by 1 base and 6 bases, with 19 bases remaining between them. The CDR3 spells CASSEVGWTRTGEQYF. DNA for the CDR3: TGTGCCAGCAGTGAAGTAGGATGGACGAGAACCGGCGAGCAGTACTTC. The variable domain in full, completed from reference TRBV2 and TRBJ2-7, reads EPEVTQTPSHQVTQMGQEVILRCVPISNHLYFYWYRQILGQKVEFLVSFYNNEISEKSEIFDDQFSVERPDGSNFTLKIRSTKLEDSAMYFCASSEVGWTRTGEQYFGPGTRLTVT.

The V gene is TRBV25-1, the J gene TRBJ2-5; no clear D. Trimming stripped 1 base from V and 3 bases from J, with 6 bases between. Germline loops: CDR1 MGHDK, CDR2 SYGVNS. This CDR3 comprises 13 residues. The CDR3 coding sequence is TGTGCCAGCAGTGAATGGGAAGAAGAGACCCAGTACTTC. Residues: CASSEWEEETQYF.